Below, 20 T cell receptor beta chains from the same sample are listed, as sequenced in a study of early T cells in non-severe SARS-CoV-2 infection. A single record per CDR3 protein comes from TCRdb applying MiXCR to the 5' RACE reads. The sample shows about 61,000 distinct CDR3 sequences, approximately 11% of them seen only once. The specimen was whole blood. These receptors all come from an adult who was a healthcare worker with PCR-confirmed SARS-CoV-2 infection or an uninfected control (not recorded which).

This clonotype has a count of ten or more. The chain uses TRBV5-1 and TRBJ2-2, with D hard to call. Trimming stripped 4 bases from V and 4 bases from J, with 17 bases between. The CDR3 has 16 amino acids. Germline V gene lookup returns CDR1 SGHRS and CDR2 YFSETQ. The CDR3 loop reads CASSPDSGRGTGELFF. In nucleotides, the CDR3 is TGCGCCAGCAGCCCCGATTCTGGTCGCGGCACCGGGGAGCTGTTTTTT. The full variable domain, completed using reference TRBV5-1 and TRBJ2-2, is KAGVTQTPRYLIKTRGQQVTLSCSPISGHRSVSWYQQTPGQGLQFLFEYFSETQRNKGNFPGRFSGRQFSNSRSEMNVSTLELGDSALYLCASSPDSGRGTGELFFGEGSRLTVL.

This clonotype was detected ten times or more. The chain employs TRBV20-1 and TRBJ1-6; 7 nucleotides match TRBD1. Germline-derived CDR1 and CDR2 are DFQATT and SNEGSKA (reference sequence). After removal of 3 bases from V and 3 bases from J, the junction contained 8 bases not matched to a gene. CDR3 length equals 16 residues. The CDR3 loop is CSAREGASGYNSPLHF. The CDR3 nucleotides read TGCAGTGCTAGGGAGGGGGCGTCGGGCTATAATTCACCCCTCCACTTT.

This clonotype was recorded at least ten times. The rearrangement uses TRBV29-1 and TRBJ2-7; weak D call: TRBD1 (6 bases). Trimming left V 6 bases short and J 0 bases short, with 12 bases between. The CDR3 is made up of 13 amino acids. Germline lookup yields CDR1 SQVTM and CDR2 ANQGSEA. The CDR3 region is CSVVWDNSYEQYF. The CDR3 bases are TGCAGCGTAGTTTGGGACAACTCCTACGAGCAGTACTTC.

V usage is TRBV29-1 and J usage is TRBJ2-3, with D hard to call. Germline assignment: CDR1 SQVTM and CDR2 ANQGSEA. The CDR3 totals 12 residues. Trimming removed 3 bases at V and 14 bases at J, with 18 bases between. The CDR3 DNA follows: TGCAGCGTTGATGCAGTCAGGAATTCGGGGTATTTT. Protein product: CSVDAVRNSGYF.

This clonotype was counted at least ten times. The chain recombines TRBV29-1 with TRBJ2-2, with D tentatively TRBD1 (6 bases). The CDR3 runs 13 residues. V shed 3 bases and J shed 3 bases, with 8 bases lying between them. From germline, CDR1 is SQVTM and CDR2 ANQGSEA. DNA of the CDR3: TGCAGCGTTGACAGGGGATACACCGGGGAGCTGTTTTTT. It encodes CSVDRGYTGELFF.

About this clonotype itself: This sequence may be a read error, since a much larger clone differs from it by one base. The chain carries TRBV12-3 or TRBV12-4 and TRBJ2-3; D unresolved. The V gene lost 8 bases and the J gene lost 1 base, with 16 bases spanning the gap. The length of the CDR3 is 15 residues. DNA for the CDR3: TGTGCCAGCGCCGTCACTGCCTGGGGCACAGATACGCAGTATTTT. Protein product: CASAVTAWGTDTQYF.

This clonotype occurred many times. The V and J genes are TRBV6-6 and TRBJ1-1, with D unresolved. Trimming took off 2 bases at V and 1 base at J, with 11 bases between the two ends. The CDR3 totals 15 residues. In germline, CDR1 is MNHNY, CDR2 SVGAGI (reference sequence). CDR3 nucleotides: TGTGCCAGCAGTTACCCTTTAACCGGGAACACTGAAGCTTTCTTT. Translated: CASSYPLTGNTEAFF.

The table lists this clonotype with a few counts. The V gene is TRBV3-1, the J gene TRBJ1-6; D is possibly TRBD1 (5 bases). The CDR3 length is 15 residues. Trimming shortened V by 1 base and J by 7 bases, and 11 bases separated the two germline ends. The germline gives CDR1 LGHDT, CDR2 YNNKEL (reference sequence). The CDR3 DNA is TGTGCCAGCAGCCAAGGAGGGGAATGGAATTCACCCCTCCACTTT. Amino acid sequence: CASSQGGEWNSPLHF.

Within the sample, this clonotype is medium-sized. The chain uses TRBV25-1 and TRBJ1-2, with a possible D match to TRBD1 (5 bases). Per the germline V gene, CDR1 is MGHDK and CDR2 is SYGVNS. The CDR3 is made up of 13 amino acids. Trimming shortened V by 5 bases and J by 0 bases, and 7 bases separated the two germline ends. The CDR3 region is CASSPGTNYGYTF. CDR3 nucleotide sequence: TGTGCCAGCAGTCCAGGGACTAACTATGGCTACACCTTC.

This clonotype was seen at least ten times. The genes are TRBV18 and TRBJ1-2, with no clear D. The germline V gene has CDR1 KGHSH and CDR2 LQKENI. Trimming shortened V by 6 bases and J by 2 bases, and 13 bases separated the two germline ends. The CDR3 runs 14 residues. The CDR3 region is CASSNQQSNYGYTF. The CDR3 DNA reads TGTGCCAGCTCCAATCAGCAGTCGAACTATGGCTACACCTTC.

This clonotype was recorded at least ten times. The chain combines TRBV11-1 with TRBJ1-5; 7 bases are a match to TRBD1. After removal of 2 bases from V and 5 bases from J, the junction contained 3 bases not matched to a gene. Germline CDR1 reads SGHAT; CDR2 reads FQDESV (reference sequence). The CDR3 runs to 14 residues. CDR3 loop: CASSLTGEDQPQHF. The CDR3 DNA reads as TGTGCCAGCAGCTTAACAGGGGAGGATCAGCCCCAGCATTTT.

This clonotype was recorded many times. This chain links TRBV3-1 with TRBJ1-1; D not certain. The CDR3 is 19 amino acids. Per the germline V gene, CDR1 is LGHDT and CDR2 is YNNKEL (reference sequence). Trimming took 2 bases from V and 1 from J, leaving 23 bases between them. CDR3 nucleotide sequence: TGTGCCAGCAGCCAATCGCCCCAGGTCTTCCCCCTGGGGAACACTGAAGCTTTCTTT. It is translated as CASSQSPQVFPLGNTEAFF.

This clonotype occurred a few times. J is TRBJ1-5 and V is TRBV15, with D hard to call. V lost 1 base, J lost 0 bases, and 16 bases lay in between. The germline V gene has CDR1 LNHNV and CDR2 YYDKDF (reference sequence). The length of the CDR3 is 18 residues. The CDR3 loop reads CATSRVGHPKDSNQPQHF. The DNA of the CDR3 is TGTGCCACCAGCAGAGTAGGTCACCCTAAGGATAGCAATCAGCCCCAGCATTTT.

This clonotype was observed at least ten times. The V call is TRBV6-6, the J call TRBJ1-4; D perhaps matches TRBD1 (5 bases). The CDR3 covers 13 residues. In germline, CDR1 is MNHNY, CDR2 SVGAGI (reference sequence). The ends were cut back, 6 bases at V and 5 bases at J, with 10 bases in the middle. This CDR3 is CASRGVRNEKLFF. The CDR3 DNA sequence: TGTGCCAGCAGAGGGGTTCGGAATGAAAAACTGTTTTTT.

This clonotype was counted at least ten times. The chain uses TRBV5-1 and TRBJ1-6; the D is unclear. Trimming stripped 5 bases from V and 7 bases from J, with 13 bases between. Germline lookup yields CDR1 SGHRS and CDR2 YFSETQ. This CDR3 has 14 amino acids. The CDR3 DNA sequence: TGCGCCAGCAGAGGTCTAGGGAACAATTCACCCCTCCACTTT. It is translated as CASRGLGNNSPLHF.

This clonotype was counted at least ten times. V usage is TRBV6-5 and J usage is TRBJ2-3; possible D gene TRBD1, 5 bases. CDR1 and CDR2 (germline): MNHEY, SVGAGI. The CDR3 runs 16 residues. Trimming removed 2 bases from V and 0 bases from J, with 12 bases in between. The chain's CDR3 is CASSYQGGVSTDTQYF. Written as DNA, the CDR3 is TGTGCCAGCAGTTACCAGGGTGGCGTAAGCACAGATACGCAGTATTTT.

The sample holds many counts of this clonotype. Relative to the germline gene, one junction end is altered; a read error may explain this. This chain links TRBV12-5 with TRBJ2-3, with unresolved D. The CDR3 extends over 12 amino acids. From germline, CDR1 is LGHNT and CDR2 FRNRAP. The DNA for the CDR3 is TGTGCTAGTGGGTTGAACCTTGGCACCACCCATTTT. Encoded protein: CASGLNLGTTHF.

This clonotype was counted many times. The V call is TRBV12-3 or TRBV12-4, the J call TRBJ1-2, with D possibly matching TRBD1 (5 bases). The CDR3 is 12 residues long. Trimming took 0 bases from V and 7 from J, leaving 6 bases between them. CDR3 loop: CASSLAGAGYTF. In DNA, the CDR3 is TGTGCCAGCAGTTTAGCCGGGGCTGGCTACACCTTC.

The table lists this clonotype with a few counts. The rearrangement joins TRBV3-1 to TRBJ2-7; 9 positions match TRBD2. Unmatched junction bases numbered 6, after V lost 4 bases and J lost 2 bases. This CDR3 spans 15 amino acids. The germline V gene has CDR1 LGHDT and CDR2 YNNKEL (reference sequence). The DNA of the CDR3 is TGTGCCAGCAGCCCTGGACTAGCGAAAACCTACGAGCAGTACTTC. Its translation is CASSPGLAKTYEQYF.

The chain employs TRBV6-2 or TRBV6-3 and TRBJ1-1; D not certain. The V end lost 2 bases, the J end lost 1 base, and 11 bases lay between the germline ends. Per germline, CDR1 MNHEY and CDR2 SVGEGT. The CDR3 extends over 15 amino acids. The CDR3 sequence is CASSYEGLPNTEAFF. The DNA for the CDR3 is TGTGCCAGCAGTTACGAAGGGCTTCCGAACACTGAAGCTTTCTTT.